This T cell receptor (beta chain) came from a study of PD-1 blockade in classical Hodgkin lymphoma. Study overall: Administration of nivolumab to patients was at 3 mg/kg intravenously every 2 weeks.

Here immunoSEQ multiplex PCR was the method, and the copy in TCRdb shows in-frame clones only, minus some. Among roughly 19,000 clones, around 89% were seen once, and the ten largest hold less than 5.5%. The time point denotes: cycle 4 day 1 (C4D1), after 5 to 7 weeks of nivolumab. All the patients suffered relapse after autologous stem cell transplantation, and brentuximab vedotin exposure differed. It was by magnetic negative selection that CD8+ T cells were isolated from thawed PBMCs. Germline V gene lookup returns CDR1 MNHEY and CDR2 SMNVEV (reference sequence). The length of the CDR3 is 13 residues. With 5 bases removed from V and 0 bases from J, the gap between germline ends came to 7 bases.

This TCR was recovered from a human donor with classical Hodgkin lymphoma. The chain carries TRBV27 and TRBJ1-1, with unresolved D. Source: CD8+ T cells from blood, taken before the fourth cycle of nivolumab. CDR3 sequence reads: CASSAILNTEAFF. CDR3 DNA: TGTGCCAGCAGTGCCATTTTGAACACTGAAGCTTTCTTT.